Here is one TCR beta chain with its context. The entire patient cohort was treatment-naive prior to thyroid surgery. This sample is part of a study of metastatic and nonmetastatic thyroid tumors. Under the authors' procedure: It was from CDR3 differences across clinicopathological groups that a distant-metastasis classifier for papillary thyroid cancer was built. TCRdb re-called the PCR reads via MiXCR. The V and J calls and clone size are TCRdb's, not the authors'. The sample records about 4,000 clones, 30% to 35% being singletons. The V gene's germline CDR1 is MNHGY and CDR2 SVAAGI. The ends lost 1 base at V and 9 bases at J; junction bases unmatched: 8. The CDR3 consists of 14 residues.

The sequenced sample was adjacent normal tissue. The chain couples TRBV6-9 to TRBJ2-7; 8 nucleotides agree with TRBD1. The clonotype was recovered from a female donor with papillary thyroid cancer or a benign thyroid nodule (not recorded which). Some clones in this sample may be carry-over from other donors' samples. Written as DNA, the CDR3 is TGTGCCAGCAGTTATTGGGACAGGCCCTCGGCGCAGTACTTC. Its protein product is CASSYWDRPSAQYF.